This T cell receptor (beta chain) emerged from a study of T cell responses to AZD1222 COVID-19 vaccine. Study-level findings and limits: CD4 TCRs covered the whole spike, strongest at regions 160-218 and 743-854. Baseline serostatus was positive in only a handful of AZD1222 recipients. Repertoire sampling was restricted to post-peak T cell response timepoints.

Sequencing used immunoSEQ multiplex PCR; TCRdb keeps in-frame clones, though not all of them. This table has 55,000 to 75,000 clones, approximately 90% appearing once. Comments on this clone: The antigen is unknown.

The CDR3 runs 16 residues. With 4 bases removed from V and 1 base from J, the gap between germline ends came to 17 bases. Per the germline V gene, CDR1 is LGHDT and CDR2 is YNNKEL (reference sequence). The receptor was derived from an adult in good health. This chain connects TRBV3-1 (or the pseudogene TRBV3-2) to TRBJ2-7; TRBD1 or TRBD2 may be the D gene (5 bases each). Sequenced material: peripheral blood, taken on day 0 of AZD1222 vaccination. CDR3 in amino acids: CASSPRTGRSSYEQYF. The CDR3 coding sequence is TGTGCCAGCAGCCCCAGAACGGGACGGAGTTCCTACGAGCAGTACTTC.